This T cell receptor beta chain was sequenced for a study of blood T cell repertoires in COVID-19. Study context: In each case, the material was cDNA or gDNA derived from T cells, B-cell-depleted T cells, or PBMCs.

The CDR3 extends over 16 amino acids. The germline CDR1 and CDR2 sequences are LNHDA and SQIVND (reference sequence). Trimming stripped 3 bases from V and 0 bases from J, with 9 bases between. Per the study methods: Scientists estimated how many nucleated cells there were by amplifying reference gene primers. The table came from immunoSEQ multiplex PCR; TCRdb's copy has only in-frame clones and leaves some out. V, J and clone size are those of that table, while D and trimming were read from the DNA. The sample carries 180,000 or so clones, about nine tenths recorded once. The rearrangement uses TRBV19 and TRBJ2-6; D uncertain. This TCR was sampled from a man between 65 and 85 years old with acute or convalescent COVID-19. The specimen sequenced was peripheral blood. The CDR3 loop reads CASSIFGDSGANVLTF. The CDR3 DNA is TGTGCCAGTAGTATTTTTGGAGACTCTGGGGCCAACGTCCTGACTTTC.